The clone carrying this T cell receptor (beta chain) was recorded at least ten times. These data are taken from a study of T cells in Graves' hyperthyroidism and ophthalmopathy. The germline CDR1 and CDR2 sequences are DFQATT and SNEGSKA (reference sequence). Trimming shortened V by 2 bases and J by 2 bases, and 10 bases separated the two germline ends. The CDR3 is 13 amino acids. Newly diagnosed hyperthyroidism patients aged 18 to 65 years had disease lasting under 2 months. Patients having uncontrolled infection, another autoimmune disease, pregnancy or lactation were not included. Blood from later-ophthalmopathy patients was taken at first hyperthyroidism diagnosis. About 10 ml fresh peripheral blood yielded the PBMCs. Amplified regions were TCR beta CDR3 sequences from RNA transcripts. The HTBI primer set drove a first-round RT-PCR of the TCR CDR3. In TCRdb, the multiplex PCR reads were re-called with MiXCR into one record per CDR3 protein. The top ten hold approximately 25% of the sample, which has under 350,000 distinct CDR3 sequences, less than 30% seen once.

Source material: blood. The rearrangement uses TRBV20-1 and TRBJ2-7, with D perhaps TRBD2 (6 bases). The TCR comes from a man between 35 and 55 years old with Graves' hyperthyroidism that later progressed to Graves' ophthalmopathy. CDR3 residues: CSARTGVTYEQYF. CDR3 in DNA: TGCAGTGCTAGAACGGGAGTAACCTACGAGCAGTACTTC.